The following is a T cell receptor beta chain sequence with its context. Its antigen is undetermined. Assay: immunoSEQ multiplex PCR; the TCRdb copy retains only in-frame clones and omits some. The sample shows some 120,000 clones, about 90% of them seen only once. The data stem from a study of T cell responses to AZD1222 COVID-19 vaccine. Whole-study results and caveats: Clonal diversity may have been underestimated, and the donors were mostly white British, with more females than males. Researchers took repertoire samples only after the peak T cell response had come.

The input for sequencing was peripheral blood, taken on day 0 of AZD1222 vaccination. The receptor comes from an adult in good health.

The CDR3 nucleotides read TGTGCCAGCAGCTTACTCGATAGGAGCTACGAGCAGTACTTC. It translates to CASSLLDRSYEQYF. The V call is TRBV7-8, the J call TRBJ2-7, with D uncertain. The CDR3 has 14 amino acids. V lost 2 bases, J lost 3 bases, and 11 bases lay in between. Germline CDR1 and CDR2: SGHVS and FQNEAQ.